The 18 T cell receptor beta chains below all came from one sample that was sequenced in a study of technical replicates of blood from a handful of donors. Only in-frame clones appear in the TCRdb table, and some are missing; sequencing was by immunoSEQ multiplex PCR. Altogether 80,000 to 90,000 clones are present, around 94% being singletons, with the ten largest covering 0.2% to 0.3%. The sequenced material came from T cells isolated from PBMCs. The receptor set was obtained from a human donor in good health.

The chain recombines TRBV28 with TRBJ2-7; TRBD1 might be the D (6 bases). This CDR3 has 14 amino acids. CDR1 and CDR2 (germline): MDHEN, SYDVKM. The germline V and J ends were trimmed by 5 bases and 5 bases, with 16 bases remaining between them. CDR3 DNA sequence: TGTGCCAGCAGTCAGGACAGAGGAGCGGACGAGCAGTACTTC. Translated: CASSQDRGADEQYF.

The chain is built from TRBV4-1 and TRBJ2-1; D ambiguous. V lost 2 bases and J 9 bases, leaving 8 bases between the germline ends. This CDR3 has 12 residues. Germline V gene lookup returns CDR1 MGHRA and CDR2 YSYEKL. The CDR3 DNA reads as TGCGCCAGCAGCCAATCGGGTGCTGAGCAGTTCTTC. Translation: CASSQSGAEQFF.

The gene calls are TRBV19 and TRBJ2-7, with 15 bases that match TRBD2. CDR3 size: 19 residues. The V and J ends lost 1 base and 6 bases, in that order; junction bases with no gene match: 13. Per germline, CDR1 LNHDA and CDR2 SQIVND (reference sequence). The DNA for the CDR3 is TGTGCCAGTAGTATAGGCCCGGGACTAGCGGGAGGAGGGCCAAGCGAGCAGTACTTC. Protein product: CASSIGPGLAGGGPSEQYF. The whole variable domain, remainder taken from reference TRBV19 and TRBJ2-7, is DGGITQSPKYLFRKEGQNVTLSCEQNLNHDAMYWYRQDPGQGLRLIYYSQIVNDFQKGDIAEGYSVSREKKESFPLTVTSAQKNPTAFYLCASSIGPGLAGGGPSEQYFGPGTRLTVT.

V is TRBV2 and J is TRBJ1-5; TRBD1 might be the D (6 bases). V shed 6 bases and J shed 5 bases, with 14 bases lying between them. Germline V gene lookup returns CDR1 SNHLY and CDR2 FYNNEI. The CDR3 consists of 14 residues. CDR3 residues: CASRGAGFYQPQHF. The DNA for the CDR3 is TGTGCCAGCAGGGGGGCCGGTTTCTATCAGCCCCAGCATTTT.

About this clone: In the same sample, other DNA sequences code for this CDR3. The V gene is TRBV15, the J gene TRBJ2-7; TRBD1 matches 7 bases. Germline lookup yields CDR1 LNHNV and CDR2 YYDKDF (reference sequence). The CDR3 has 13 amino acids. J gave up 7 bases and V 0 bases, and 3 bases lay outside the gene matches. The CDR3 reads CATSRDRGREQYF. The CDR3 DNA sequence: TGTGCCACCAGCAGAGATAGGGGGCGGGAGCAGTACTTC.

The chain has TRBV13 and TRBJ1-1; a weak D match, TRBD1 (6 bases). The V and J ends lost 1 base and 5 bases respectively, with 14 bases between them. The CDR3 extends over 15 amino acids. The germline V gene encodes CDR1 PRHDT and CDR2 FYEKMQ (reference sequence). The CDR3: CASSLVRGPGTEAFF. As DNA, the CDR3 is TGTGCCAGCAGCTTAGTCAGGGGCCCTGGGACTGAAGCTTTCTTT.

V gene TRBV25-1 combines with J gene TRBJ2-7; TRBD1 aligns across 8 bases. Germline-derived CDR1 and CDR2 are MGHDK and SYGVNS. V lost 4 bases, J lost 2 bases, and 7 bases stayed unmatched. The CDR3 contains 15 residues. The CDR3 protein is CASSAHYRGAYEQYF. The CDR3 DNA sequence: TGTGCCAGCAGTGCACACTACAGGGGGGCCTACGAGCAGTACTTC.

This clone was found once. J is TRBJ2-3 and V is TRBV25-1; 7 nucleotides agree with TRBD2. V lost 6 bases and J lost 3; bases outside the gene matches: 6. The germline V gene has CDR1 MGHDK and CDR2 SYGVNS. This CDR3 is built from 14 residues. For the CDR3, the DNA is TGTGCCAGCAGGGTGGCGGGAGTAACAGATACGCAGTATTTT. This gives the protein CASRVAGVTDTQYF.

The chain has TRBV6-1 and TRBJ1-5; 7 bases align to TRBD1. The CDR3 runs to 14 residues. Unmatched junction bases numbered 5, after V lost 2 bases and J lost 7 bases. Germline V gene lookup returns CDR1 MNHNS and CDR2 SASEGT. The CDR3 here is CASSEKRGLQPQHF. The DNA for the CDR3 is TGTGCCAGCAGTGAAAAGAGGGGGCTGCAGCCCCAGCATTTT.

The V call is TRBV27, the J call TRBJ1-2; D is perhaps TRBD1 (6 bases). CDR1 is MNHEY, CDR2 SMNVEV, per germline (reference sequence). V lost 5 bases and J 8 bases, leaving 15 bases between the germline ends. The length of the CDR3 is 13 residues. This CDR3 reads CASSPSRGRGYTF. CDR3 DNA: TGTGCCAGCAGTCCCTCCAGGGGACGGGGCTACACCTTC.

The chain has TRBV7-9 and TRBJ2-1; 9 bases line up with TRBD2. Looked up from germline, CDR1 is SEHNR and CDR2 is FQNEAQ (reference sequence). The ends lost 6 bases at V and 7 bases at J; junction bases unmatched: 7. The CDR3 is 14 residues long. CDR3 region: CASRFGTSTNEQFF. The DNA of the CDR3 is TGTGCCAGCAGATTCGGGACTAGCACGAATGAGCAGTTCTTC.

This chain joins TRBV11-2 and TRBJ2-1, with TRBD2 matching over 8 bases. Per germline, CDR1 SGHAT and CDR2 FQNNGV. This CDR3 comprises 16 residues. Trimming cost V 0 bases and J 3 bases; bases outside gene matches: 4. The CDR3 protein is CASSLERGRIYNEQFF. In DNA, the CDR3 is TGTGCCAGCAGCTTAGAGCGCGGGAGGATCTACAATGAGCAGTTCTTC.

The chain is built from TRBV18 and TRBJ1-2; D gene uncertain. V lost 2 bases, J lost 6 bases, and 7 bases lay in between. Germline V gives CDR1 KGHSH, CDR2 LQKENI. This CDR3 is built from 12 residues. This chain's CDR3 is CASSPRRDGYTF. CDR3 bases: TGTGCCAGCTCACCAAGGAGGGATGGCTACACCTTC.

The rearrangement uses TRBV7-9 and TRBJ2-7; a possible D gene is TRBD2 (6 bases). This CDR3 is 17 amino acids long. Germline values: CDR1 SEHNR, CDR2 FQNEAQ (reference sequence). V was shortened by 2 bases and J by 2 bases, with 19 bases between the two germline ends. The CDR3 region is CASSLSSSVYIPYEQYF. The DNA for the CDR3 is TGTGCCAGCAGCTTATCGTCTAGCGTTTATATCCCCTACGAGCAGTACTTC.

The chain joins TRBV6-1 to TRBJ2-6; D is ambiguous. The V gene lost 4 bases and the J gene lost 0 bases, with 16 bases spanning the gap. Germline assignment: CDR1 MNHNS and CDR2 SASEGT. The CDR3 covers 18 residues. The CDR3 region is CASSAQASRISGANVLTF. CDR3 DNA sequence: TGTGCCAGCAGTGCCCAAGCGAGTCGCATCTCTGGGGCCAACGTCCTGACTTTC.

V and J are TRBV27 and TRBJ1-1; 7 bases agree with TRBD1. After removal of 0 bases from V and 3 bases from J, the junction contained 4 bases not matched to a gene. This CDR3 contains 15 residues. Germline V gene lookup returns CDR1 MNHEY and CDR2 SMNVEV (reference sequence). The CDR3 coding sequence is TGTGCCAGCAGTTTATCGGAGGGGGCGGACACTGAAGCTTTCTTT. Translated, it gives CASSLSEGADTEAFF.

The genes are TRBV6-1 and TRBJ2-1, with TRBD2 identical over 13 bases. The CDR3 runs to 15 residues. J gave up 6 bases and V 1 base, and 0 bases lay outside the gene matches. Germline V lookup: CDR1 MNHNS, CDR2 SASEGT. CDR3 amino acids: CASSEGTSGSNEQFF. The CDR3 DNA is TGTGCCAGCAGTGAAGGGACTAGCGGGAGCAATGAGCAGTTCTTC.

The chain employs TRBV19 and TRBJ2-3; 9 bases are shared with TRBD2. V was clipped by 5 bases and J by 1 base; unmatched bases: 7. Germline assignment: CDR1 LNHDA and CDR2 SQIVND (reference sequence). The CDR3 has 16 residues. The CDR3 nucleotides are TGTGCCAGTAGTCGAGCGACTAGCGGAGGCACAGATACGCAGTATTTT. The encoded protein is CASSRATSGGTDTQYF.